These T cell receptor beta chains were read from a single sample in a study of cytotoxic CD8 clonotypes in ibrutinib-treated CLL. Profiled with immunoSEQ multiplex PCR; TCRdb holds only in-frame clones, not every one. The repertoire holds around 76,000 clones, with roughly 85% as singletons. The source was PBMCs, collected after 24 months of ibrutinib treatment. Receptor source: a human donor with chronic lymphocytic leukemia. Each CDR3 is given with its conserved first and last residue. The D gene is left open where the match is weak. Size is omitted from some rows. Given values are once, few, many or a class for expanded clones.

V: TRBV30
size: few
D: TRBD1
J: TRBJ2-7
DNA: TGTGCCTGGAGCGATACATGGACAGGGAGTTACGAGCAGTACTTC
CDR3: CAWSDTWTGSYEQYF

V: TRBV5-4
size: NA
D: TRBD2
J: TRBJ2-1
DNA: TGTGCCAGCAGCTTGGGGGCAGGGCTAGCGGGGTTTGATGAGCAGTTCTTC
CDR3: CASSLGAGLAGFDEQFF

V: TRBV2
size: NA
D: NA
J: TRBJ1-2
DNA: TGTGCCAGCAGTGAAGCGCTCAGGAACTATGGCTACACCTTC
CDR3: CASSEALRNYGYTF

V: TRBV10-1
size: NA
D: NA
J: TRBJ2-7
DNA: TGCGCCAGCAGTGAGGGGTTGTACGAGCAGTACTTC
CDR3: CASSEGLYEQYF

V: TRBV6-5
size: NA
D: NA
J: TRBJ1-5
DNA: TGTGCCAGCAGTACGGACAGTTACAATCAGCCCCAGCATTTT
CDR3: CASSTDSYNQPQHF

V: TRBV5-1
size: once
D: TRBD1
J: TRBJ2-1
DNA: TGCGCCAGCAGCAGACAGGGGAGCGGTTACAATGAGCAGTTCTTC
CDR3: CASSRQGSGYNEQFF

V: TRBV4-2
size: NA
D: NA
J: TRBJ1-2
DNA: TGTGCCAGCAGCCCCGTGGGGCTCTCCGGTGGGGGCGGTGGCTATGGCTACACCTTC
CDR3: CASSPVGLSGGGGGYGYTF

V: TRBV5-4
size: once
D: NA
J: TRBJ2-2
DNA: TGTGCCAGCAGCTCGGAGTTCACCGGCGAGCTGTTTTTT
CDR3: CASSSEFTGELFF

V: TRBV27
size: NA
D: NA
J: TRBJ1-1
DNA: TGTGCCAGCCGTTCGAGGGGTTCTTACACTGAAGCTTTCTTT
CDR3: CASRSRGSYTEAFF

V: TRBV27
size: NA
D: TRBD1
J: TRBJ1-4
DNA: TGTGCCAGCAGTGGGGGACAGGCAACTAATGAAAAACTGTTTTTT
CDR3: CASSGGQATNEKLFF

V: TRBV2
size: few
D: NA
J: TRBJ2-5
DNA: TGTGCCAGCAGTGAAAATTTGGCAGGGGAGACCCAGTACTTC
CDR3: CASSENLAGETQYF

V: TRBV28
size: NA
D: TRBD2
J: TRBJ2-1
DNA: TGTGCCAGCAGTCGTCTAGCGGGAAGCTACAATGAGCAGTTCTTC
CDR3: CASSRLAGSYNEQFF

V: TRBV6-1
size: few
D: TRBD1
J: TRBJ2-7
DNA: TGTGCCAGCAGAGAACCAGGGGGCGGGATTCGCGAGCAGTACTTC
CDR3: CASREPGGGIREQYF

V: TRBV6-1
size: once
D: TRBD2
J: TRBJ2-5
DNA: TGTGCCAGCATCGGACTAGTTGGGGAGACCCAGTACTTC
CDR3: CASIGLVGETQYF

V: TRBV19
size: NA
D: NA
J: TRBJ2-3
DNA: TGTGCCAGTACCTCCACGAGGGGCAGGCCAGATACGCAGTATTTT
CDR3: CASTSTRGRPDTQYF

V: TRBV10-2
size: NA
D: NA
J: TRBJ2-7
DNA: TGCGCCACACATATGGGGGGGGCGGGGGAGCAGTACTTC
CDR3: CATHMGGAGEQYF

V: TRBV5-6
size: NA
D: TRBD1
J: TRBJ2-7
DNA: TGTGCCAGCAGCTTAGGGGGGACAGGCCGTTACGAGCAGTACTTC
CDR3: CASSLGGTGRYEQYF

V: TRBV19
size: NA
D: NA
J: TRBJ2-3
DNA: TGTGCCAGTAGTATTGGGGCAGGGCCCTCAGATACGCAGTATTTT
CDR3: CASSIGAGPSDTQYF

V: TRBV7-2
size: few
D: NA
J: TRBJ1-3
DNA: TGTGCCAGCAGCTTAGGCATCTCTGGAAACACCATATATTTT
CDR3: CASSLGISGNTIYF

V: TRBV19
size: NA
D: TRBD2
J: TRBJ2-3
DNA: TGTGCCAGTTCGTCTAGCGGGAGGTGGGGCACAGATACGCAGTATTTT
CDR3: CASSSSGRWGTDTQYF

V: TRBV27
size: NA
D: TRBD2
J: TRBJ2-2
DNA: TGTGCCAGCAGCCGACTAGCAGTTGTCGGGGAGCTGTTTTTT
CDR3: CASSRLAVVGELFF

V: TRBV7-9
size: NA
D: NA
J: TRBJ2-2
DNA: TGTGCCAGCAGCTCCGGGACCGGAGGCACCGGGGAGCTGTTTTTT
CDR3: CASSSGTGGTGELFF

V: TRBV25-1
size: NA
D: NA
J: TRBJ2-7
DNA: TGTGCCAGCAGTGACACAAGTACAGGGTATGACGAGCAGTACTTC
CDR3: CASSDTSTGYDEQYF

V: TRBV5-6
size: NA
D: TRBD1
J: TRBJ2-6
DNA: TGTGCCAGCAGCCTGGGACAGGGAAAACTTGGGGCCAACGTCCTGACTTTC
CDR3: CASSLGQGKLGANVLTF

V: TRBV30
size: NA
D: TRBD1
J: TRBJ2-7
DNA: TGTGCCTGGAGTGTACAGGGGGCCTACGAGCAGTACTTC
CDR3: CAWSVQGAYEQYF

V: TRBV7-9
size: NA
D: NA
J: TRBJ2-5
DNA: TGTGCCAGCAGCTCATCCCCCACCCAGTACTTC
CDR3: CASSSSPTQYF

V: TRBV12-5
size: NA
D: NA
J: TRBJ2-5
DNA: TGTGCTAGTGGTTTTGGCGGGGATGAGACCCAGTACTTC
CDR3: CASGFGGDETQYF

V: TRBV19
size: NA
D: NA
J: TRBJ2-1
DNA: TGTGCCAGTAGCCTAGGGGCAGGGGGGTACAATGAGCAGTTCTTC
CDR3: CASSLGAGGYNEQFF

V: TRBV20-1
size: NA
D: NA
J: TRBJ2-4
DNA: TGCAGTGCTAGCCAGGGTCCCATTCAGTACTTC
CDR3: CSASQGPIQYF

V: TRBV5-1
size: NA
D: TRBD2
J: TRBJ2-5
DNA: TGCGCCAGCAGCTTGGCGGGGGGACTAGCGGGCCAAGAGACCCAGTACTTC
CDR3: CASSLAGGLAGQETQYF

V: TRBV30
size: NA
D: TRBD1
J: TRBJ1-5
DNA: TGTGCCTGCAAAGGGACAGATTGGGGCAATCAGCCCCAGCATTTT
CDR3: CACKGTDWGNQPQHF

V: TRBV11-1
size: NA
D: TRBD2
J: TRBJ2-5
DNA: TGTGCCAGCAGCTCGGGACTAGCGGGAGGGGGTGGCCAGTACTTC
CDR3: CASSSGLAGGGGQYF

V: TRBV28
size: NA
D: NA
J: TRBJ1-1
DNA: TGTGCCAGCCGTCTAAACGGCCAGGAAGCTTTCTTT
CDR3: CASRLNGQEAFF

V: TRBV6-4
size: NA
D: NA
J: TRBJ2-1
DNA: TGTGCCAGCAGTGACCAGCGGGCGCGTGAGCAGTTCTTC
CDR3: CASSDQRAREQFF

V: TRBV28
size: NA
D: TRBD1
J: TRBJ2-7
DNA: TGTGCCAGCAGTCTAACGACAGGGGGTGACTACGAGCAGTACTTC
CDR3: CASSLTTGGDYEQYF

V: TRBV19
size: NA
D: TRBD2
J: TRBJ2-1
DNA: TGTGCCAGTAGCACTAGCGGGGGAATCTACAATGAGCAGTTCTTC
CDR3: CASSTSGGIYNEQFF

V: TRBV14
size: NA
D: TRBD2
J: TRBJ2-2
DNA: TGTGCCAGCAGCCAACTAGCGGGAGCCACCGGGGAGCTGTTTTTT
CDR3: CASSQLAGATGELFF

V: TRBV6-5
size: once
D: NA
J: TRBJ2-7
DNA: TGTGCCAGCAGAAGACTGACGTCCTACGAGCAGTACTTC
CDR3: CASRRLTSYEQYF

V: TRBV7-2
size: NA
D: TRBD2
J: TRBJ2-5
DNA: TGTGCCAGCAACCCAGCGGGAGGGCCGGGAGAGACCCAGTACTTC
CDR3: CASNPAGGPGETQYF

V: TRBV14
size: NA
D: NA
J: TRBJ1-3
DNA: TGTGCCAGCAGCCAAGTCCCTGGCGGAAACACCATATATTTT
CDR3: CASSQVPGGNTIYF

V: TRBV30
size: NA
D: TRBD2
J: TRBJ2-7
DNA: TGTGCCTGGAGTGTCATAGCGGGTAAGACCTACGAGCAGTACTTC
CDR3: CAWSVIAGKTYEQYF

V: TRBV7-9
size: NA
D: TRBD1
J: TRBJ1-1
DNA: TGTGCCAGCAGCCCCATCTTAGCCGGGACAGGGAACACTGAAGCTTTCTTT
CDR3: CASSPILAGTGNTEAFF

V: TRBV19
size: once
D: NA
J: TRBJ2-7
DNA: TGTGCCAGTAGTAGTGGGCCCGCAAGGGCCTACGAGCAGTACTTC
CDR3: CASSSGPARAYEQYF

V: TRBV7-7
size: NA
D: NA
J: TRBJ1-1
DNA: TGTGCTAGCAGCCCGGAGGAGATGAACACTGAAGCTTTCTTT
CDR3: CASSPEEMNTEAFF

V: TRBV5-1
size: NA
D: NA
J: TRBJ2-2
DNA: TGCGCCAGCATCCTGGGGACGGCGAACACCGGGGAGCTGTTTTTT
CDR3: CASILGTANTGELFF

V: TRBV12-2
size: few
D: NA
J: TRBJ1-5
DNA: TGTGCAAGTCGCTTACAGGACAGGGGGCGAAGTCAGCCCCAGCATTTT
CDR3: CASRLQDRGRSQPQHF

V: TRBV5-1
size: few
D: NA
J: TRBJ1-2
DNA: TGCGCCAGCAGCTTGGACAGGGACTATGGCTACACCTTC
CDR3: CASSLDRDYGYTF

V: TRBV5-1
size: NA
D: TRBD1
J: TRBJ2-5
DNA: TGCGCCAGCAGCTTCGGACAGGGTGGCGAGACCCAGTACTTC
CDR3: CASSFGQGGETQYF

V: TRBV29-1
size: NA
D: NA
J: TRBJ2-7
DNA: TGCAGCGTGACCCACCCTGTCGCGCGCGAGCAGTACTTC
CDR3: CSVTHPVAREQYF

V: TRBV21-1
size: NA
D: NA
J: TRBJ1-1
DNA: TGTGCCAGCAGCAAAGTTTATGGGGATTGCGCTGAAGCTTTCTTT
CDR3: CASSKVYGDCAEAFF

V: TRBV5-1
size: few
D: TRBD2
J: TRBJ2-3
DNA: TGCGCCAGCAGCATTGGACTAGCGGGAAGCACAGATACGCAGTATTTT
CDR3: CASSIGLAGSTDTQYF

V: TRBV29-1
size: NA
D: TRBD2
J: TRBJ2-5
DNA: TGCAGCGTTGATCTAGCGGGAAGGGCAGGGGAGACCCAGTACTTC
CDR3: CSVDLAGRAGETQYF

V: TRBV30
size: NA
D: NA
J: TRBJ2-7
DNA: TGTGCCTGGAGTTGGTTCAGGGACCCCTACGAGCAGTACTTC
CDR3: CAWSWFRDPYEQYF